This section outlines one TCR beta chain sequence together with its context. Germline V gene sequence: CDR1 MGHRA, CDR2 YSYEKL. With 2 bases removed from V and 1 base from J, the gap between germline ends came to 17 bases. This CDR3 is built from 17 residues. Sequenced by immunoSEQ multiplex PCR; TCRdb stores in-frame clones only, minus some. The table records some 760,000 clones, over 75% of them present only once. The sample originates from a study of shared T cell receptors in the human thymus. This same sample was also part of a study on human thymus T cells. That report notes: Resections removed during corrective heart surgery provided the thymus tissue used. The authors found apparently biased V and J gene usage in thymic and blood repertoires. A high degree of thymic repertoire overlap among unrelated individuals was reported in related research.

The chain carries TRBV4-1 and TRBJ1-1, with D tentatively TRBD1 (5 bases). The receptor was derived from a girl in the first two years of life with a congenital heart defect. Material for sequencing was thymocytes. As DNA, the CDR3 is TGCGCCAGCAGCCAACTCTTAGGGGCACCCGAGAACACTGAAGCTTTCTTT. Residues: CASSQLLGAPENTEAFF.